The source of this T cell receptor (beta chain) is a study of CD8 T cells in ankylosing spondylitis. Whole-study results and caveats: What appeared characteristic of ankylosing spondylitis blood was a TCR beta motif of fewer than ten highly homologous variants.

This clonotype appeared many times. Its antigen is unidentified. Using quantitative 5'-RACE with molecular barcodes, the authors made TCR beta libraries. TCRdb ran MiXCR on the 5' RACE reads and lists one entry per CDR3 protein. The sample holds roughly 7,000 distinct CDR3 sequences; about 3% are singletons and the top ten take 35% to 45%. The sample taken for sequencing was blood, either unsorted or a sorted T cell fraction (not recorded which). The clonotype was recovered from a female donor with ankylosing spondylitis or in good health (not recorded which).

The CDR3 DNA sequence: TGTGCCAGCAGCGGTGGGGGTCTGGGTAATGAAAAACTGTTTTTT. It yields the protein CASSGGGLGNEKLFF. J is TRBJ1-4 and V is TRBV9; D perhaps matches TRBD1 (5 bases). CDR1 and CDR2 from the germline V gene are SGDLS and YYNGEE. Trimming shortened V by 3 bases and J by 4 bases, and 13 bases separated the two germline ends. CDR3 size: 15 residues.